The clone carrying this TCR beta chain was recorded at least ten times. No antigen is known for it. All sequencing subjects had displayed CD8+CD57+ cell expansion on flow cytometry. None of the patients had been given any therapy when their blood was sampled. The CDR3 has 14 residues. V was trimmed by 7 bases and J by 5 bases, leaving 17 bases between them. Per germline, CDR1 LNHDA and CDR2 SQIVND (reference sequence). These data come from a study of CD8+CD57+ T cells in acquired aplastic anemia. Background on the study: An average of 3.2 ug of DNA was obtained from sorted CD4+ and CD8+ cells. General study points: Significance was not reached for CD8+ Simpson's diversity between patients and controls. Around 27 sequences, all CD8+ CDR3, were shared between patients and controls.

Genomic DNA was employed as the template in profiling TCR beta VDJ and CDR3. TCRdb passed the reads through MiXCR, listing each CDR3 protein once. The sample yields some 200,000 distinct CDR3 sequences, about half seen once. Sequenced material: sorted CD4+, CD8+, or CD8+CD57+ T cells (not recorded which) from PBMCs. The V and J genes are TRBV19 and TRBJ1-2; D unresolved. The receptor was derived from a human donor with aplastic anemia. CDR3 nucleotide sequence: TGTGCCAGTACCGGGAGCGAGCCGACTTATGGCTACACCTTC. Translating it yields CASTGSEPTYGYTF.